Listed below are T cell receptor beta chains from one sample, sequenced in a study of blood T cells in healthy people across ages. Each CDR3 protein is one row after TCRdb ran MiXCR on the 5' RACE reads. The table lists 790,000 or so distinct CDR3 sequences, around three fifths of them singletons, with roughly 24% in the top ten. The source material was blood. Receptors originate from a man aged 35 to 55 in good health. CDR3s leave out the opening cysteine and the closing phenylalanine or tryptophan.

v_gene: TRBV5-1; j_gene: TRBJ2-7; CDR3aa: ASSLFGTGSYEQY
v_gene: TRBV7-3; j_gene: TRBJ2-2; CDR3aa: ASSPGRPNTGELF
v_gene: TRBV12-3/TRBV12-4; j_gene: TRBJ2-3; CDR3aa: ASSFSSVSTDTQY
v_gene: TRBV20-1; j_gene: TRBJ2-1; CDR3aa: SAELGGVVNEQF
v_gene: TRBV20-1; j_gene: TRBJ2-7; CDR3aa: SAREEEGGLYEQY
v_gene: TRBV20-1; j_gene: TRBJ2-4; CDR3aa: GARESRGGKNIQY
v_gene: TRBV5-1; j_gene: TRBJ1-1; CDR3aa: ASSLTSGTTEAF
v_gene: TRBV7-2; j_gene: NA; CDR3aa: ASSFGDRGINIQY
v_gene: TRBV19; j_gene: TRBJ2-5; CDR3aa: ASSIGTGSQETQY
v_gene: TRBV3-1; j_gene: TRBJ2-5; CDR3aa: ASRDSGTSGETQY
v_gene: TRBV13; j_gene: TRBJ1-5; CDR3aa: ASSLGGAGRVSNQPQH
v_gene: TRBV27; j_gene: TRBJ1-6; CDR3aa: ASSPDRKRDSPLH
v_gene: TRBV7-9; j_gene: TRBJ2-7; CDR3aa: ASSSGSRTYEQY